The 19 T cell receptor beta chains presented below share a single source sample, sequenced in a study of CD8+CD57+ T cells in acquired aplastic anemia. Patients picked for sequencing had shown CD8+CD57+ cell expansion detected by flow cytometry. For CDR3 and TCR beta VDJ profiling, genomic DNA was the template used. TCRdb processed the reads anew with MiXCR; each CDR3 protein has one entry. The table includes some 180,000 distinct CDR3 sequences, 55% to 65% detected once. What was sequenced was sorted CD4+, CD8+, or CD8+CD57+ T cells (not recorded which) from PBMCs. The receptors here all came from a human donor with aplastic anemia.

Only one count was recorded for this clonotype. The V gene is TRBV7-6, the J gene TRBJ2-1, with D tentatively TRBD1 (6 bases). The V and J ends lost 7 bases and 3 bases respectively, with 19 bases between them. This CDR3 is built from 16 residues. CDR1 is SGHVS and CDR2 is FNYEAQ in the germline V gene. CDR3: CASNPPTGHNYNEQFF. CDR3 bases: TGTGCCAGCAACCCACCAACGGGACACAACTACAATGAGCAGTTCTTC.

V gene TRBV7-9 combines with J gene TRBJ1-1; possible D gene TRBD1, 5 bases. Germline CDR1 reads SEHNR; CDR2 reads FQNEAQ (reference sequence). Trimming removed 4 bases at V and 1 base at J, with 13 bases between. CDR3 size: 15 residues. The CDR3 is CASSSGGFGNTEAFF. The CDR3 DNA reads as TGTGCCAGCAGCTCCGGGGGTTTCGGGAACACTGAAGCTTTCTTT.

This clonotype appeared a single time. The CDR3 reads CASTRTGRDTIYF. The DNA of the CDR3 is TGTGCCAGCACCAGGACAGGGAGAGACACCATATATTTT. J is TRBJ1-3 and V is TRBV6-5; 8 nucleotides agree with TRBD1. This CDR3 has 13 amino acids. V shed 7 bases, J shed 8 bases, and the junction held 7 bases outside the gene matches. Germline values: CDR1 MNHEY, CDR2 SVGAGI.

This chain uses TRBV20-1 with TRBJ1-1; D is uncertain. The germline V gene encodes CDR1 DFQATT and CDR2 SNEGSKA (reference sequence). The CDR3 has 12 amino acids. Deletions cut 0 bases from V and 7 bases from J, with 9 bases between. In DNA form, the CDR3 reads TGCAGTGCTAGAGATCGCGATTTTGAAGCTTTCTTT. Protein: CSARDRDFEAFF.

The J gene is TRBJ1-2, the V gene TRBV15; no clear D. The germline V and J ends were trimmed by 0 bases and 0 bases, with 11 bases remaining between them. Germline loops: CDR1 LNHNV, CDR2 YYDKDF (reference sequence). This CDR3 spans 16 amino acids. This CDR3 is CATSRELGIANYGYTF. CDR3 in DNA: TGTGCCACCAGCAGAGAATTGGGGATAGCTAACTATGGCTACACCTTC.

This clonotype was seen many times. The V gene is TRBV4-2, the J gene TRBJ1-1; D might be TRBD1 (5 bases). The CDR3 has 14 amino acids. The V end lost 1 base, the J end lost 4 bases, and 10 bases lay between the germline ends. The V gene's germline CDR1 is LGHNA and CDR2 YNFKEQ. CDR3 loop: CASSQARGGTEAFF. CDR3 in DNA: TGTGCCAGCAGCCAAGCGAGGGGAGGCACTGAAGCTTTCTTT.

The chain recombines TRBV5-1 with TRBJ2-2; a possible D gene is TRBD2 (6 bases). Looked up from germline, CDR1 is SGHRS and CDR2 is YFSETQ. This CDR3 has 14 residues. Trimming took 6 bases from V and 7 from J, leaving 16 bases between them. CDR3 region: CASNYDGGGGELFF. DNA for the CDR3: TGCGCCAGCAATTATGACGGGGGAGGCGGGGAGCTGTTTTTT.

The chain employs TRBV10-3 and TRBJ2-3, with 9 positions matching TRBD1. V lost 7 bases and J lost 3; bases outside the gene matches: 11. This CDR3 is built from 16 residues. Germline loops: CDR1 ENHRY, CDR2 SYGVKD. The CDR3 here is CAITTDRGMWTDTQYF. CDR3 in DNA: TGTGCCATCACCACCGACAGGGGGATGTGGACAGATACGCAGTATTTT.

This chain uses TRBV20-1 with TRBJ2-7; either TRBD1 or TRBD2 may supply D (5 bases each). V was clipped by 3 bases and J by 6 bases, with 12 bases between them. Germline assignment: CDR1 DFQATT and CDR2 SNEGSKA (reference sequence). CDR3 length equals 12 residues. The CDR3 sequence is CSASQGASEQYF. The CDR3 nucleotides read TGCAGTGCTAGCCAGGGAGCAAGCGAGCAGTACTTC.

This chain links TRBV20-1 with TRBJ2-2; 12 nucleotides align to TRBD2. Trimming at V came to 5 bases and at J to 7 bases, leaving 14 bases not matched to a gene. The germline V gene encodes CDR1 DFQATT and CDR2 SNEGSKA (reference sequence). The CDR3 is 17 residues long. The DNA for the CDR3 is TGCAGTGCTCCGTACCGAAGACTAGCGGGAGAGGGCGGGGAGCTGTTTTTT. It translates to CSAPYRRLAGEGGELFF.

V usage is TRBV2 and J usage is TRBJ1-2; 7 nucleotides agree with TRBD1. The germline V gene has CDR1 SNHLY and CDR2 FYNNEI. This CDR3 contains 13 residues. Trimming removed 10 bases from V and 5 bases from J; junction bases left unmatched: 10. The CDR3 sequence: CATRTGLEYGYTF. The CDR3 nucleotides read TGTGCCACCCGGACAGGATTAGAGTATGGCTACACCTTC.

This clonotype was seen once. The chain links TRBV2 to TRBJ2-5; D unresolved. The CDR3 has 12 residues. CDR1 and CDR2 from the germline V gene are SNHLY and FYNNEI. V was shortened by 8 bases and J by 4 bases, with 11 bases between the two germline ends. The CDR3 spells CASGSTPETQYF. The CDR3 DNA reads TGTGCCAGCGGCAGTACCCCAGAGACCCAGTACTTC.

In regard to this clonotype: The conserved phenylalanine or tryptophan normally closing the CDR3 is absent here, so this likely arose from a read error. No DNA is shown, since the ends of the CDR3 on it are uncertain; the CDR3 is the one TCRdb lists. The V gene is TRBV5-1, the J gene TRBJ1-6; the D segment call TRBD1 is taken from the table without a DNA check. Germline CDR1 and CDR2: SGHRS and YFSETQ. Ends included, the CDR3 has 8 residues. The CDR3 here is CASNPDSS.

There are a few counts of this clonotype. A much larger clone lies a single base off, so this may be a read error. The CDR3 loop reads CVSSGRASNQPQHF. CDR3 bases: TGTGTCAGCAGTGGCAGGGCCAGCAATCAGCCCCAGCATTTT. The J gene is TRBJ1-5, the V gene TRBV6-1; TRBD1 might be the D (5 bases). In germline, CDR1 is MNHNS, CDR2 SASEGT. CDR3 length equals 14 residues.

The chain uses TRBV10-1 and TRBJ2-1, with 7 bases fitting TRBD2. The CDR3 runs 15 residues. J lost 4 bases, V lost 6 bases, and 9 bases had no gene match. Per germline, CDR1 WNHNN and CDR2 SYGVQD (reference sequence). Written as DNA, the CDR3 is TGCGCCAGCAGCGATGGTAGCGGGTATTACAATGAGCAGTTCTTC. It codes for CASSDGSGYYNEQFF.

This chain uses TRBV10-3 with TRBJ2-7, with a possible D match to TRBD1 (6 bases). The CDR3 is 13 amino acids. Germline CDR1 ENHRY, CDR2 SYGVKD. V was pared by 5 bases and J by 11 bases, with 19 bases between. The CDR3 DNA reads TGTGCCATCAGTTCCAGAGCAGGGGAGATTGAGTACTTC. This sequence encodes CAISSRAGEIEYF.

This sequence joins TRBV12-3 or TRBV12-4 and TRBJ2-7, with D possibly matching TRBD2 (7 bases). The length of the CDR3 is 13 residues. Trimming cost V 6 bases and J 2 bases, with 11 bases left between them. Here the CDR3 reads CASSAGATYEQYF. The CDR3 DNA follows: TGTGCCAGCAGCGCGGGGGCAACCTACGAGCAGTACTTC.

The chain combines TRBV6-1 with TRBJ1-1, with D unresolved. This CDR3 has 14 amino acids. Trimming cost V 2 bases and J 7 bases, with 14 bases left between them. CDR1 and CDR2 (germline): MNHNS, SASEGT. CDR3 coding DNA: TGTGCCAGCAGTGAAATTGGGTTGACGGATGAAGCTTTCTTT. Amino acid sequence: CASSEIGLTDEAFF.

V is TRBV10-3 and J is TRBJ1-2; the D is unclear. Germline-derived CDR1 and CDR2 are ENHRY and SYGVKD. The germline V and J ends were trimmed by 1 base and 5 bases, with 14 bases remaining between them. This CDR3 has 15 amino acids. CDR3 sequence: CAISELETGAYGYTF. CDR3 sequence (DNA): TGTGCCATCAGTGAGTTAGAGACTGGAGCATATGGCTACACCTTC.